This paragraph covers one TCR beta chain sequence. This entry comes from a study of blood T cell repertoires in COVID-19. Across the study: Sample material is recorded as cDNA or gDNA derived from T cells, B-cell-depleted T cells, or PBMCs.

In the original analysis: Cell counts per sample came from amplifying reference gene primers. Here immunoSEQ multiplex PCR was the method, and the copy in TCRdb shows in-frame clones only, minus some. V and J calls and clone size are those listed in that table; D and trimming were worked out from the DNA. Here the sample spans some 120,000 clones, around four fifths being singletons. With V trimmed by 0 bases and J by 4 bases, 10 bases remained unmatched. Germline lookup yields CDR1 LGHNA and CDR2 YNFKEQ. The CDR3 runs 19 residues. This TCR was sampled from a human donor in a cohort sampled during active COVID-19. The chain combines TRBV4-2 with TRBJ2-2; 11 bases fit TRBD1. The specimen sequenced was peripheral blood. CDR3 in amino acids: CASSQDPPSGTGGTGELFF. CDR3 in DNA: TGTGCCAGCAGCCAAGATCCCCCGTCCGGGACAGGGGGCACCGGGGAGCTGTTTTTT.